Listed below are T cell receptor beta chains from one sample, sequenced in a study of blood T cell repertoires in COVID-19. TCRdb's table, derived via immunoSEQ multiplex PCR, lists solely in-frame clones and lacks some. The sample has about 270,000 clones, 88% seen once. Sample: PBMCs or T cells enriched from blood (not recorded which). These receptors were taken from a woman in her fifties or sixties who had recovered from COVID-19. Both conserved end residues are part of each CDR3. A D gene is named only where the DNA matches it firmly. The size of a clone is reported for some rows only, either as once, few or many, or as a class for expanded clones.

TRBJ2-3,TRBV28,TRBD2,-,TGTGCCAGCAGAACTAGCGGACACACAGATACGCAGTATTTT,CASRTSGHTDTQYF
TRBJ2-7,TRBV2,-,-,TGTGCCAGCAGTGAATATCAACAGGGCCTTAAGCAGTACTTC,CASSEYQQGLKQYF
TRBJ2-7,TRBV4-2,TRBD2,few,TGTGCCAGCAGCCAAAGCGGGAGCTCCTACGAGCAGTACTTC,CASSQSGSSYEQYF
TRBJ2-1,TRBV28,-,-,TGTGCCAGCAGCCACTATTCGGGACCTAGCGATGAGCAGTTCTTC,CASSHYSGPSDEQFF
TRBJ1-2,TRBV29-1,TRBD1,-,TGCAGAACCCGACAGGGGACGATTTCGGATGTTCGTGGCTACACCTTC,CRTRQGTISDVRGYTF
TRBJ2-1,TRBV5-4,TRBD1,-,TGTGCCAGCAGCACCGGGACAGGGGGAACGCGTGAGCAGTTCTTC,CASSTGTGGTREQFF
TRBJ2-7,TRBV29-1,TRBD1,-,TGCAGCGCTGGGACAGGGTTCTCCGAGCAGTACTTC,CSAGTGFSEQYF
TRBJ2-5,TRBV7-3,-,-,TGTGCCAGCAGCTTATATGGCAGGAACCAAGAGACCCAGTACTTC,CASSLYGRNQETQYF
TRBJ2-2,TRBV28,-,-,TGTGCCAGCAGTGGAAGAGGGCGGACCGGGGAGCTGTTTTTT,CASSGRGRTGELFF
TRBJ2-2,TRBV15,-,-,TGTGCCACCAGAGAGGGCGGGGCGAACACCGGGGAGCTGTTTTTT,CATREGGANTGELFF
TRBJ1-5,TRBV19,TRBD1,-,TGTGCCAGTAGCGAACAGGGGGCGGGCAATCAGCCCCAGCATTTT,CASSEQGAGNQPQHF
TRBJ1-1,TRBV2,TRBD1,-,TGTGCCAGCAGACGGGACAGCAACATGAACACTGAAGCTTTCTTT,CASRRDSNMNTEAFF
TRBJ1-2,TRBV5-5,-,once,TGTGCCAGCAGCTTCCTGCCTCAGGTCTATGGCTACACCTTC,CASSFLPQVYGYTF
TRBJ1-3,TRBV7-3,-,-,TGTGCCAGCAGCTTAACCGGGAGTTCTGGAAACACCATATATTTT,CASSLTGSSGNTIYF
TRBJ2-3,TRBV7-6,-,-,TGTGCCAGCAAGAGGTCCGGCGGTACATACACAGATACGCAGTATTTT,CASKRSGGTYTDTQYF
TRBJ1-1,TRBV12-3/TRBV12-4,-,-,TGTGCCAGCAGTTTAGGCAGGAACACTGAAGCTTTCTTT,CASSLGRNTEAFF
TRBJ1-1,TRBV30,-,-,TGTGCCTGGAGACAGCAGAACACTGAAGCTTTCTTT,CAWRQQNTEAFF
TRBJ2-1,TRBV19,-,-,TGTGCCAGTAGACTAACTAGCAGTGGGAACTACAATGAGCAGTTCTTC,CASRLTSSGNYNEQFF
TRBJ2-7,TRBV5-1,-,few,TGCGCCAGCAGCCTCCAAACAGGGTCGGGCTACGAGCAGTACTTC,CASSLQTGSGYEQYF
TRBJ1-6,TRBV28,TRBD1,-,TGTGCCAGCAGTTTTCCCAAAGGGACAGCTAATTCACCCCTCCACTTT,CASSFPKGTANSPLHF
TRBJ2-3,TRBV18,-,-,TGTGCCAGCTCACCGACAGGGAGCGGGAGCGGGTATACGCAGTATTTT,CASSPTGSGSGYTQYF
TRBJ2-1,TRBV25-1,TRBD2,-,TGTGCCAGCAGTGAACAACTAGCGGGAGTGAATGAGCAGTTCTTC,CASSEQLAGVNEQFF
TRBJ2-3,TRBV7-2,-,-,TGTGCCAGCAGCCCCCAACTAGAACGCACAGATACGCAGTATTTT,CASSPQLERTDTQYF
TRBJ2-5,TRBV7-2,TRBD2,-,TGTGCCAGCAGCTTAAATCGCGGGGGGAAGACCCAGTACTTC,CASSLNRGGKTQYF
TRBJ2-3,TRBV5-1,-,once,TGCGCCAGCAGCTTGGTGGGGGGGCCCTCAGATACGCAGTATTTT,CASSLVGGPSDTQYF
TRBJ2-5,TRBV6-5,-,-,TGTGCCAGCGGGGCGATACCGAGGAGCCAAGAGACCCAGTACTTC,CASGAIPRSQETQYF
TRBJ1-6,TRBV6-4,TRBD1,-,TGTGCCAGCAGGGAGGACAGGGGTAATTCACCCCTCCACTTT,CASREDRGNSPLHF
TRBJ1-1,TRBV7-2,-,-,TGTGCCAGCAGCTTAGCCCAGGGTCGGTTGAACACTGAAGCTTTCTTT,CASSLAQGRLNTEAFF
TRBJ1-1,TRBV6-5,-,-,TGTGCCAGCAGTTACTCAGGGAGGGGGTTGAACACTGAAGCTTTCTTT,CASSYSGRGLNTEAFF